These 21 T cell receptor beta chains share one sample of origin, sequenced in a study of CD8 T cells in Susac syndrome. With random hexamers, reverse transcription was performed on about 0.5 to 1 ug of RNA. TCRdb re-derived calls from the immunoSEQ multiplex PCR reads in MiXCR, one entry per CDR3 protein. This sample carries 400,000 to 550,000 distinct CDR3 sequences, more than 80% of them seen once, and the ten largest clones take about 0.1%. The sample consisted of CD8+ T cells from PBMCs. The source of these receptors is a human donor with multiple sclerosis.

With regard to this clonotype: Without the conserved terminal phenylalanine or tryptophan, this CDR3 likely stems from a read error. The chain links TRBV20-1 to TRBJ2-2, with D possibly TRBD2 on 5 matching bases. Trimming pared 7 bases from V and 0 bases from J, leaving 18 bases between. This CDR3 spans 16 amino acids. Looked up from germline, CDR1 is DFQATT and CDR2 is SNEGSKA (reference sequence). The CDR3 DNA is TGCAGTGTGGTTGACTACCTATGGCCGAACACCGGGGAGCTGTTTCTT. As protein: CSVVDYLWPNTGELFL.

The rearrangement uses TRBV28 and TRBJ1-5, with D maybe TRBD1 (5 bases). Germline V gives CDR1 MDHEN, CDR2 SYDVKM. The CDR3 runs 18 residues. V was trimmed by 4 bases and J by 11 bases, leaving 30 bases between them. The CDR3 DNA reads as TGTGCCAGCAGTTCTCCCCCGACCGGGACCCTGCCGGATTGGTCCCAGCATTTT. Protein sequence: CASSSPPTGTLPDWSQHF.

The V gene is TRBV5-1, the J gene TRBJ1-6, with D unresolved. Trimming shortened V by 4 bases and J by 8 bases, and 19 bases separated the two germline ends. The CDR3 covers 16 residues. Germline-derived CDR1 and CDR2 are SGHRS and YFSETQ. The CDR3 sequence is CASSHTPGFGDSPLHF. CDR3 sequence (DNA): TGCGCCAGCAGCCACACCCCAGGCTTCGGTGATTCACCCCTCCACTTT.

The DNA for the CDR3 is TGTGCCTGGAGTGTAGCCGACAATCAGCCCCAGCATTTT. Protein product: CAWSVADNQPQHF. This sequence joins TRBV30 and TRBJ1-5; D gene ambiguous. Germline V gene data show CDR1 as GTSNPN and CDR2 as SVGIG (reference sequence). V gave up 0 bases and J gave up 3 bases, with 6 bases separating them. The CDR3 totals 13 residues.

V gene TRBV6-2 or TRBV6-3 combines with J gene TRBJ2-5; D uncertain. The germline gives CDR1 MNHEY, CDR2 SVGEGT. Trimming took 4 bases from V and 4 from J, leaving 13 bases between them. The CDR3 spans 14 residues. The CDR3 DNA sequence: TGTGCCAGCAGTTGGGTTAGACTGGTAGAGACCCAGTACTTC. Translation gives CASSWVRLVETQYF.

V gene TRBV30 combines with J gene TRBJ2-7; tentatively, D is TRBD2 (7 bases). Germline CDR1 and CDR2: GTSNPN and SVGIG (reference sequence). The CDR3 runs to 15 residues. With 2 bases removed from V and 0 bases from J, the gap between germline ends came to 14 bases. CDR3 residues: CAWSSGAGASYEQYF. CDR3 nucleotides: TGTGCCTGGAGTTCTGGGGCGGGGGCCTCCTACGAGCAGTACTTC.

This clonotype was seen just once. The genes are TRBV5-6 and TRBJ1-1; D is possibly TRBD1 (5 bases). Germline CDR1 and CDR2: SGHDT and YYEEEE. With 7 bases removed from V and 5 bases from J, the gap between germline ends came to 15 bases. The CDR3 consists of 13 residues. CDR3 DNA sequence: TGTGCCAGCGTGGAGCAGGGAGGAACTGAAGCTTTCTTT. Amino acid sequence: CASVEQGGTEAFF.

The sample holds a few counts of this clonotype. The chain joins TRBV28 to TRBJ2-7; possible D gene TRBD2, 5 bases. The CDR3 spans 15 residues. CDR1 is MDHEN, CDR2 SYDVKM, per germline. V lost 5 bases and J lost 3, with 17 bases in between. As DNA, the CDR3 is TGTGCCAGCAGTCCCCTAGAGGGCCTTCTCTACGAGCAGTACTTC. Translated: CASSPLEGLLYEQYF.

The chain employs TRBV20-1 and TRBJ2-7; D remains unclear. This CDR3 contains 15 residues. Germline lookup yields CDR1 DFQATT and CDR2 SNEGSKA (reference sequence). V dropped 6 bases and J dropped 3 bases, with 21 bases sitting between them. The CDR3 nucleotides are TGCAGTGCCCGACGCAACGACGGACCTCTCTACGAGCAGTACTTC. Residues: CSARRNDGPLYEQYF.

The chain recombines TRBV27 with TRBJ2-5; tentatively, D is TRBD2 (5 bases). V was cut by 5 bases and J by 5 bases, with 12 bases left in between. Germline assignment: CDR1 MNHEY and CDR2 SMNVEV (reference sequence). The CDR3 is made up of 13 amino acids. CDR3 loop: CASSPWTGETQYF. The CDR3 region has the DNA TGTGCCAGCAGTCCATGGACTGGGGAGACCCAGTACTTC.

In DNA form, the CDR3 reads TGCGCCAGCGGGGATGCCAACGTCCTGACTTTC. This translates into CASGDANVLTF. This chain uses TRBV4-1 with TRBJ2-6; D unresolved. Germline CDR1 reads MGHRA; CDR2 reads YSYEKL. The CDR3 is 11 residues long. Trimming cost V 8 bases and J 7 bases, with 6 bases left between them.

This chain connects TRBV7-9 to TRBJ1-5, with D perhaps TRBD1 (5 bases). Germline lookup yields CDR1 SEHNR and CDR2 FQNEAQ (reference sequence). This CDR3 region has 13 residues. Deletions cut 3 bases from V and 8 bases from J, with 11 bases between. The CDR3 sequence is CASSLGLQKPQHF. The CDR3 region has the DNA TGTGCCAGCAGCTTGGGACTCCAGAAGCCCCAGCATTTT.

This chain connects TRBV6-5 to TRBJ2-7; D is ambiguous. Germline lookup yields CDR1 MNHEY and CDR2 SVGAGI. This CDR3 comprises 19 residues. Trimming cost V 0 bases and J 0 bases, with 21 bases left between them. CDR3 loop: CASSYSIGVRSQDSYEQYF. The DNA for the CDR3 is TGTGCCAGCAGTTACTCGATTGGAGTTCGGTCCCAAGACTCCTACGAGCAGTACTTC.

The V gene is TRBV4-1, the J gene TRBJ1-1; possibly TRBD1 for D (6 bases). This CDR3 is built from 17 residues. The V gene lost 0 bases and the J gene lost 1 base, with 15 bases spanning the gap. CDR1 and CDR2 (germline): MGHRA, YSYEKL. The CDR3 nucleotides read TGCGCCAGCAGCCAAGAGGGGGGCGGCAGTCCGAACACTGAAGCTTTCTTT. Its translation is CASSQEGGGSPNTEAFF.

The CDR3 spells CASSLIGGATDTQYF. The DNA of the CDR3 is TGTGCCAGCAGTTTGATCGGCGGGGCCACAGATACGCAGTATTTT. V is TRBV27 and J is TRBJ2-3, with D possibly being TRBD2 (6 bases). Germline values: CDR1 MNHEY, CDR2 SMNVEV (reference sequence). V shed 3 bases and J shed 2 bases, with 12 bases lying between them. The CDR3 sequence is 15 residues long.

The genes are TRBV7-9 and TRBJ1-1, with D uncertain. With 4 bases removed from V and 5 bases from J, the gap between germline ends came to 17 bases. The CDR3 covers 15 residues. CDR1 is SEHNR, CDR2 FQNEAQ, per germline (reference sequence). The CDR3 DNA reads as TGTGCCAGCAGCTCGGAGAAAAGGGCGGGGACTGAAGCTTTCTTT. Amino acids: CASSSEKRAGTEAFF.

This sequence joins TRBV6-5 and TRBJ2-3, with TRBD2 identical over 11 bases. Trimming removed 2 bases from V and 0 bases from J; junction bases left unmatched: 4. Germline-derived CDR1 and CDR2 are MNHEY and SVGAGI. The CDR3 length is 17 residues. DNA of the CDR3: TGTGCCAGCAGTTACACGGGACTAGCGGCTAGCACAGATACGCAGTATTTT. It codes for CASSYTGLAASTDTQYF.

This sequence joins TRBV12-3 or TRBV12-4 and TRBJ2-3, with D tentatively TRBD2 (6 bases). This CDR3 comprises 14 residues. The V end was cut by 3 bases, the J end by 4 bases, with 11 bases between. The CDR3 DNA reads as TGTGCCAGCAGTTTTAGCGGCCTACCAGATACGCAGTATTTT. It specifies CASSFSGLPDTQYF.

Written as DNA, the CDR3 is TGTGCCAGCAGTCGGACAGGCCCCCTGAACACTGAAGCTTTCTTT. It encodes CASSRTGPLNTEAFF. The chain joins TRBV27 to TRBJ1-1, with 7 bases lining up with TRBD1. This CDR3 contains 15 residues. Germline V gives CDR1 MNHEY, CDR2 SMNVEV (reference sequence). Germline trimming cut 5 bases from V and 0 bases from J; bases unmatched to any gene: 6.

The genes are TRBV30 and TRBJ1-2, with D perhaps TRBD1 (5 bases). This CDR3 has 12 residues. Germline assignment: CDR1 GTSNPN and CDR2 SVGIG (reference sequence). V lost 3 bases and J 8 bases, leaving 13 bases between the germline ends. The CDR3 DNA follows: TGTGCCTGGAGGGAGGGGTTTAGAGGCTACACCTTC. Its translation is CAWREGFRGYTF.

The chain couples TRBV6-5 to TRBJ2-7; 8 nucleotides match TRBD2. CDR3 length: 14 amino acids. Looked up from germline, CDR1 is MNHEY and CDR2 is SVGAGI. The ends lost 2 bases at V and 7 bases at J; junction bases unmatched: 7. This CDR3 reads CASSYGAGGGEQYF. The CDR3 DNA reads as TGTGCCAGCAGTTACGGGGCGGGAGGCGGGGAGCAGTACTTC.